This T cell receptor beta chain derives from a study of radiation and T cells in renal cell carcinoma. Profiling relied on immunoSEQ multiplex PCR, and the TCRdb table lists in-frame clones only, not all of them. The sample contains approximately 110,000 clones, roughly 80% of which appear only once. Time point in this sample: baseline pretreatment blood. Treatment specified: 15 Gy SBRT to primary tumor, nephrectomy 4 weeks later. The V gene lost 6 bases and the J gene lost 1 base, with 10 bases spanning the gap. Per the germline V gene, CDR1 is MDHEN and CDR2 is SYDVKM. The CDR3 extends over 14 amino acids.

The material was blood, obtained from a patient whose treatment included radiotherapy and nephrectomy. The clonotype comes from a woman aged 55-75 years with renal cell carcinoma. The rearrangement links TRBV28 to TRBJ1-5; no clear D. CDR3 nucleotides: TGTGCCAGCAGCACCATGGCCAGCAATCAGCCCCAGCATTTT. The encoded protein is CASSTMASNQPQHF.